The rows below give T cell receptor beta chains drawn from one sample of a study of cytomegalovirus exposure and HLA in healthy donors. Libraries were prepared by immunoSEQ multiplex PCR; TCRdb keeps only in-frame clonotypes and omits some of them. The data hold about 120,000 clones, with about four fifths observed a single time. The sample was PBMCs. All receptors derive from a woman in her late teens or twenties in good health and CMV-seronegative. CDR3s include the opening cysteine and the closing phenylalanine or tryptophan. The D gene is left open where the match is weak. Not every row has a clone size; where given, it reads once, few, many or a size class.

d_call j_call v_call clone_size cdr3_nt cdr3_aa
TRBD2 TRBJ2-3 TRBV12-5 NA TGTGCTAGTGGTTATCCCGCGGGGACTAGCGGGGACATCACAGATACGCAGTATTTT CASGYPAGTSGDITDTQYF
NA TRBJ2-3 TRBV2 NA TGTGCCAGCAGTGACGGATACAGGGCTAATACGCAGTATTTT CASSDGYRANTQYF
TRBD1 TRBJ1-5 TRBV6-6 NA TGTGCCAGCAGTTACAAGAGGACAGGGTCCCATCAGCCCCAGCATTTT CASSYKRTGSHQPQHF
TRBD1 TRBJ2-7 TRBV18 NA TGTGCCAGCTCACCGGGACAGGACTACGAGCAGTACTTC CASSPGQDYEQYF
NA TRBJ2-3 TRBV7-9 NA TGTGCCAGCAGGGCGCCAGCGGAGAATACGCAGTATTTT CASRAPAENTQYF
TRBD2 TRBJ2-3 TRBV19 NA TGTGCCAGTAGTACGGGGACTAGCGGGGTGAATACGCAGTATTTT CASSTGTSGVNTQYF
NA TRBJ1-1 TRBV7-6 NA TGTGCCAGCAGCTTAGAGAGGTGGACTGAAGCTTTCTTT CASSLERWTEAFF
NA TRBJ2-1 TRBV2 NA TGTGCCAGCCCTGTTGGGGCAGTTAAAAGCTCCTACAATGAGCAGTTCTTC CASPVGAVKSSYNEQFF
NA TRBJ2-7 TRBV27 NA TGTGCCAGCAGTTTATCTTCCACCTACGAGCAGTACTTC CASSLSSTYEQYF
NA TRBJ2-3 TRBV5-1 NA TGCGCCAGCAGCTTGGGACATAGCACAGATACGCAGTATTTT CASSLGHSTDTQYF
TRBD1 TRBJ1-1 TRBV6-6 NA TGTGCCAGCAGTTACTCCGGACAGGGTTTGAACACTGAAGCTTTCTTT CASSYSGQGLNTEAFF
TRBD1 TRBJ1-3 TRBV19 NA TGTGCCAGTAGTCTCCAACGACAGGGCCAGAGAAACACCATATATTTT CASSLQRQGQRNTIYF
NA TRBJ1-5 TRBV7-8 NA TGTGCCAGCAGCTCAACCGGGGGGCAGCCCCAGCATTTT CASSSTGGQPQHF
NA TRBJ1-2 TRBV19 NA TGTGCCAGTAGCCCTCTGCCGGTCTCCTATGGTAACTATGGCTACACCTTC CASSPLPVSYGNYGYTF
NA TRBJ1-1 TRBV19 NA TGTGCCAGTAGTATAGACCTAGAGACCCTTGAAGCTTTCTTT CASSIDLETLEAFF
NA TRBJ1-2 TRBV18 once TGTGCCAGCTCACCAATTTTGCAAGACAGGAACTATGGCTACACCTTC CASSPILQDRNYGYTF
NA TRBJ2-3 TRBV6-5 NA TGTGCCAGCAGCACCCGGGGGAACACAGATACGCAGTATTTT CASSTRGNTDTQYF
NA TRBJ1-1 TRBV2 NA TGTGCCAGCAGTGTGGGAGTAAACACTGAAGCTTTCTTT CASSVGVNTEAFF
NA TRBJ2-5 TRBV11-2 few TGTGCCAGCAGCCAGCGGGTGTTACAAGAGACCCAGTACTTC CASSQRVLQETQYF
NA TRBJ2-2 TRBV19 NA TGTGCCAGTAGTATGTTTCGGAGGACCGGGGAGCTGTTTTTT CASSMFRRTGELFF
NA TRBJ1-2 TRBV2 NA TGTGCCAGCGTCCAAAGCGCTAACTATGGCTACACCTTC CASVQSANYGYTF
NA TRBJ2-3 TRBV11-2 NA TGTGCCAGCAGCTTAGAGGCGGGGGATACGCAGTATTTT CASSLEAGDTQYF
NA TRBJ1-1 TRBV6-5 NA TGTGCCAGCAGTTTCGTGGCGGGTTTGAACACTGAAGCTTTCTTT CASSFVAGLNTEAFF
TRBD1 TRBJ1-1 TRBV25-1 NA TGTGCCAGCAGTGGCCGACAGGGATACACTGAAGCTTTCTTT CASSGRQGYTEAFF
TRBD1 TRBJ2-1 TRBV5-1 NA TGCGCCAGCAGCTTGCAGGGGGCAAGTGAGCAGTTCTTC CASSLQGASEQFF
TRBD1 TRBJ1-1 TRBV5-4 few TGTGCCAGCTTCACCCCGGGACAGAAGAACACTGAAGCTTTCTTT CASFTPGQKNTEAFF
NA TRBJ1-1 TRBV28 NA TGTGCCAGCAGTTTACGATTTTTTCAGGGTGTTAACACTGAAGCTTTCTTT CASSLRFFQGVNTEAFF
NA TRBJ2-7 TRBV7-8 few TGTGCCAGCAGCTCCCGGGGACATACGGCCTACGAGCAGTACTTC CASSSRGHTAYEQYF
TRBD1 TRBJ2-1 TRBV5-1 NA TGCGCCAGCAGCTTCCGACAGGGCCCCTACAATGAGCAGTTCTTC CASSFRQGPYNEQFF
NA TRBJ2-7 TRBV19 NA TGTGCCAGTAGTATGGGAGCGGCAGAGCAGTACTTC CASSMGAAEQYF
NA TRBJ1-2 TRBV6-5 NA TGTGCCAGCAGTTATCGGGGAGGCTACACCTTC CASSYRGGYTF
TRBD1 TRBJ2-3 TRBV5-1 NA TGCGCCAGCAGCTTGAGGTTGGTGACAGGGGGAAACACAGATACGCAGTATTTT CASSLRLVTGGNTDTQYF
TRBD1 TRBJ2-7 TRBV7-2 few TGTGCCAGCAGCCAAACCGGGACAGGGGCTTCGGAGCAGTACTTC CASSQTGTGASEQYF
NA TRBJ1-3 TRBV30 NA TGTGCCTGGAGTAGTGACAGGCTGAGCTCTGGAAACACCATATATTTT CAWSSDRLSSGNTIYF
TRBD1 TRBJ1-1 TRBV10-3 NA TGTGCCATCAGTGACTCCCTAGACAGGGTAACTGAAGCTTTCTTT CAISDSLDRVTEAFF
TRBD1 TRBJ1-1 TRBV6-6 NA TGTGCCAGCAGTTCCAACAGGGGGGCGCCTGAAGCTTTCTTT CASSSNRGAPEAFF
NA TRBJ1-6 TRBV19 NA TGTGCCTCGTGCGAGGGGGGGAATTCACCCCTCCACTTT CASCEGGNSPLHF
NA TRBJ1-2 TRBV2 NA TGTGCCTCTGAGGGAGGCAGAAAATATGGCTACACCTTC CASEGGRKYGYTF
NA TRBJ1-1 TRBV5-1 NA TGCGCCAGCAGCTCCAAGGGGGGGTATGGCACTGAAGCTTTCTTT CASSSKGGYGTEAFF
TRBD1 TRBJ2-6 TRBV13 NA TGTGCCAGCAGCTTGGGACAGGGGGCTATCAACGTCCTGACTTTC CASSLGQGAINVLTF
TRBD1 TRBJ1-2 TRBV19 NA TGTGCCAGTAGTGTTCGGACAGGGCACAGGGGCTACACCTTC CASSVRTGHRGYTF
TRBD2 TRBJ2-1 TRBV14 NA TGTGCCAGCAGCCAGGGACTAGCGGGGTACAATGAGCAGTTCTTC CASSQGLAGYNEQFF
TRBD1 TRBJ2-1 TRBV5-1 NA TGCGCCAGCAGCTTAGAGGGGGCCACCTACAATGAGCAGTTCTTC CASSLEGATYNEQFF
NA TRBJ1-1 TRBV29-1 once TGCAGCGTTATCGGGGACCCGGAGGGCACTGAAGCTTTCTTT CSVIGDPEGTEAFF
TRBD2 TRBJ2-7 TRBV19 NA TGTGCCAGTAGAAGGACTAGCGGGACCTCCTACGAGCAGTACTTC CASRRTSGTSYEQYF
TRBD2 TRBJ2-7 TRBV5-4 NA TGTGCCAGCAGCTTAGATACTAGCGGGCACAGGGAGCAGTACTTC CASSLDTSGHREQYF
NA TRBJ1-2 TRBV25-1 once TGTGCCAGCAGTGACGAGAGGGCGGGCAGCTATGGCTACACCTTC CASSDERAGSYGYTF
NA TRBJ1-6 TRBV11-2 NA TGTGCCAGCAGAGCCGAGGAGCTCGGAAATTCACCCCTCCACTTT CASRAEELGNSPLHF
TRBD2 TRBJ2-1 TRBV10-1 NA TGCGCCAGCAGTGTACTAGCGGGGGGCCGGGATGAGCAGTTCTTC CASSVLAGGRDEQFF
NA TRBJ1-1 TRBV6-1 once TGTGCCAGCAGGCTCGACGGGATCATGAACACTGAAGCTTTCTTT CASRLDGIMNTEAFF
NA TRBJ1-5 TRBV19 NA TGTGCCAGTAGGCCAGGGCAAGGCAATCAGCCCCAGCATTTT CASRPGQGNQPQHF
TRBD1 TRBJ2-3 TRBV7-2 NA TGTGCCAGCAGCTTAGGGCCGGGACAGACCACAGATACGCAGTATTTT CASSLGPGQTTDTQYF
NA TRBJ2-1 TRBV6-1 NA TGTGCCAGCAGAGACAGGTCCTACAATGAGCAGTTCTTC CASRDRSYNEQFF
TRBD1 TRBJ1-1 TRBV7-9 NA TGTGCCAGCAGCCAGGGGGCGGCTGAAGCTTTCTTT CASSQGAAEAFF